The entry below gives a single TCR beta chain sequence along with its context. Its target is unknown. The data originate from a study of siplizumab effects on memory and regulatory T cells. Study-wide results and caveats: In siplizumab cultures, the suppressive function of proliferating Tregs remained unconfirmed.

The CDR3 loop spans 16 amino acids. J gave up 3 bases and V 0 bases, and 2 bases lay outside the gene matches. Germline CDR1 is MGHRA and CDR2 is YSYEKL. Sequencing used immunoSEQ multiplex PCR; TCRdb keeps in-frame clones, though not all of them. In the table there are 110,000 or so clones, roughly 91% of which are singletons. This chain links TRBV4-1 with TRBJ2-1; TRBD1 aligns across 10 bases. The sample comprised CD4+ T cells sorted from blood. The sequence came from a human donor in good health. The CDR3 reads CASSQDRDRGYNEQFF. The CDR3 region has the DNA TGCGCCAGCAGCCAAGACCGGGACAGGGGCTACAATGAGCAGTTCTTC.